A single sample is the source of the 27 T cell receptor beta chains below, sequenced in a study of CD8+ T cells in alopecia areata. RNA, once extracted, was reverse transcribed into cDNA for use as the sequencing template. Some clones are missing from TCRdb's copy, which holds only in-frame ones; the method was immunoSEQ multiplex PCR. The repertoire holds about 130,000 clones, 50% to 60% seen once, with under 5% in the top ten. Sequences were derived from CD4+ T cells sorted from blood, sampled at week 0. These receptors all stem from a human donor with alopecia areata.

This chain joins TRBV28 and TRBJ1-2, with unresolved D. V dropped 8 bases and J dropped 4 bases, with 17 bases sitting between them. CDR1 and CDR2 (germline): MDHEN, SYDVKM. The CDR3 runs to 14 residues. The CDR3: CASRIRARSYGYTF. DNA of the CDR3: TGTGCCAGCCGGATTCGTGCTAGAAGCTATGGCTACACCTTC.

V usage is TRBV2 and J usage is TRBJ2-7; no reliable D call. Trimming pared 3 bases from V and 0 bases from J, leaving 9 bases between. CDR3 size: 14 residues. The germline CDR1 and CDR2 sequences are SNHLY and FYNNEI. CDR3 loop: CASSDPRASYEQYF. The CDR3 DNA follows: TGTGCCAGCAGTGACCCAAGGGCCTCCTACGAGCAGTACTTC. Drawing the rest from reference TRBV2 and TRBJ2-7, the complete variable domain is EPEVTQTPSHQVTQMGQEVILRCVPISNHLYFYWYRQILGQKVEFLVSFYNNEISEKSEIFDDQFSVERPDGSNFTLKIRSTKLEDSAMYFCASSDPRASYEQYFGPGTRLTVT.

The rearrangement joins TRBV7-2 to TRBJ2-5; tentatively, D is TRBD2 (6 bases). Germline values: CDR1 SGHTA, CDR2 FQGNSA. Trimming pared 1 base from V and 9 bases from J, leaving 18 bases between. The CDR3 is 15 amino acids. CDR3 sequence reads: CASSLVSGEESSQYF. For the CDR3, the DNA is TGTGCCAGCAGCTTAGTTAGCGGCGAGGAGAGTTCCCAGTACTTC.

The rearrangement uses TRBV7-2 and TRBJ1-2, with D unresolved. CDR1 is SGHTA, CDR2 FQGNSA, per germline. The CDR3 spans 14 residues. Trimming took off 1 base at V and 4 bases at J, with 10 bases between the two ends. The CDR3 reads CASSLDRQVYGYTF. The CDR3, as DNA: TGTGCCAGCAGCTTAGATCGGCAGGTCTATGGCTACACCTTC.

The table lists this clone with a count of one. The chain recombines TRBV30 with TRBJ2-7; a weak D match, TRBD2 (5 bases). V was pared by 1 base and J by 3 bases, with 10 bases between. Germline values: CDR1 GTSNPN, CDR2 SVGIG (reference sequence). CDR3 length: 13 amino acids. The CDR3 sequence is CAWSALRDYEQYF. The CDR3, as DNA: TGTGCCTGGAGTGCCCTGAGGGACTACGAGCAGTACTTC.

This sequence joins TRBV27 and TRBJ1-2; 7 bases map to TRBD1. This CDR3 has 15 residues. Per the germline V gene, CDR1 is MNHEY and CDR2 is SMNVEV (reference sequence). With V trimmed by 4 bases and J by 4 bases, 9 bases remained unmatched. The CDR3 is CASSSQGGRAYGYTF. In nucleotides, the CDR3 is TGTGCCAGCAGTTCCCAGGGGGGACGGGCCTATGGCTACACCTTC.

This clone was counted only a few times. The chain combines TRBV9 with TRBJ1-1; 9 bases are a match to TRBD1. The CDR3 totals 15 residues. The germline V gene encodes CDR1 SGDLS and CDR2 YYNGEE. The trim removed 3 bases at V and 5 bases at J, leaving 8 bases unmatched. In nucleotides, the CDR3 is TGTGCCAGCAGCGGAGGACAGGGGACTTGGACTGAAGCTTTCTTT. As protein: CASSGGQGTWTEAFF.

The chain has TRBV29-1 and TRBJ2-3, with 9 bases fitting TRBD1. The trim removed 3 bases at V and 5 bases at J, leaving 3 bases unmatched. CDR3 size: 13 residues. CDR1 and CDR2 (germline): SQVTM, ANQGSEA. CDR3 sequence: CSVDLTGGDTQYF. Here the CDR3 DNA reads TGCAGCGTTGACCTGACAGGGGGAGATACGCAGTATTTT.

This clone appeared a single time. The chain carries TRBV7-2 and TRBJ2-3; possible D gene TRBD1, 5 bases. Germline lookup yields CDR1 SGHTA and CDR2 FQGNSA. The CDR3 covers 15 residues. Trimming took 2 bases from V and 1 from J, leaving 10 bases between them. The CDR3 coding sequence is TGTGCCAGCAGCTTAACTCAGGGCGGCACAGATACGCAGTATTTT. Translated: CASSLTQGGTDTQYF.

The chain carries TRBV5-1 and TRBJ2-7; 10 nucleotides agree with TRBD1. Germline V gives CDR1 SGHRS, CDR2 YFSETQ. Germline trimming cut 2 bases from V and 0 bases from J; bases unmatched to any gene: 2. This CDR3 comprises 15 residues. The CDR3 reads CASSLRQGASYEQYF. In nucleotides, the CDR3 is TGCGCCAGCAGCTTAAGACAGGGGGCCTCCTACGAGCAGTACTTC.

This clone appeared a few times. The chain joins TRBV4-1 to TRBJ1-6; maybe TRBD1 (5 bases). This CDR3 has 16 residues. Trimming stripped 0 bases from V and 9 bases from J, with 15 bases between. Germline V gene lookup returns CDR1 MGHRA and CDR2 YSYEKL. The chain's CDR3 is CASSQDPGASFSPLHF. In DNA, the CDR3 is TGCGCCAGCAGCCAAGACCCCGGGGCGAGTTTTTCACCCCTCCACTTT.

The chain carries TRBV5-6 and TRBJ2-2; 7 nucleotides agree with TRBD1. Germline trimming cut 3 bases from V and 2 bases from J; bases unmatched to any gene: 7. Germline loops: CDR1 SGHDT, CDR2 YYEEEE. CDR3 length equals 16 residues. CDR3 bases: TGTGCCAGCAGCTACGCCGACAGGGTTAACACCGGGGAGCTGTTTTTT. It yields the protein CASSYADRVNTGELFF.

V gene TRBV5-4 combines with J gene TRBJ2-7, with 7 nucleotides matching TRBD1. Germline V gene data show CDR1 as SGHNT and CDR2 as YYREEE (reference sequence). CDR3 length equals 14 residues. V lost 4 bases, J lost 3 bases, and 7 bases stayed unmatched. The CDR3 DNA is TGTGCCAGCAGCAACCGGGACAGAGACTACGAGCAGTACTTC. Translated, it gives CASSNRDRDYEQYF. The whole variable domain, filled in from reference TRBV5-4 and TRBJ2-7, reads ETGVTQSPTHLIKTRGQQVTLRCSSQSGHNTVSWYQQALGQGPQFIFQYYREEENGRGNFPPRFSGLQFPNYSSELNVNALELDDSALYLCASSNRDRDYEQYFGPGTRLTVT.

The J gene is TRBJ2-7, the V gene TRBV7-2; 8 nucleotides match TRBD2. The CDR3 spans 14 residues. V was pared by 5 bases and J by 7 bases, with 10 bases of the junction left unmatched. In germline, CDR1 is SGHTA, CDR2 FQGNSA. The CDR3 DNA follows: TGTGCCAGCAGCAGGAGCGGGGGATCCCTTGAGCAGTACTTC. This codes for CASSRSGGSLEQYF.

V is TRBV5-1 and J is TRBJ2-7; D is perhaps TRBD1 or TRBD2 (5 bases each). The CDR3 sequence is 17 residues long. The germline gives CDR1 SGHRS, CDR2 YFSETQ. Trimming removed 0 bases at V and 2 bases at J, with 18 bases between. CDR3: CASSLALPGTLTYEQYF. The CDR3 DNA follows: TGCGCCAGCAGCTTGGCTCTTCCCGGGACGCTGACCTACGAGCAGTACTTC.

The table lists this clone with a few counts. The rearrangement uses TRBV10-3 and TRBJ1-5, with D possibly matching TRBD1 (5 bases). Deletions cut 6 bases from V and 1 base from J, with 7 bases between. Germline lookup yields CDR1 ENHRY and CDR2 SYGVKD. The CDR3 has 13 residues. DNA for the CDR3: TGTGCCATCAGCAGGGAAAGCAATCAGCCCCAGCATTTT. Protein: CAISRESNQPQHF.

The gene calls are TRBV29-1 and TRBJ2-5; D is perhaps TRBD1 (6 bases). Germline assignment: CDR1 SQVTM and CDR2 ANQGSEA. Between the trimmed V and J ends, which lost 7 bases and 5 bases, there was a span of 23 bases. This CDR3 is 15 amino acids long. CDR3 bases: TGCAGCGCCGGGACGGGACACTCACCGGCGGAGACCCAGTACTTC. Translated: CSAGTGHSPAETQYF.

The chain employs TRBV7-8 and TRBJ2-1; 10 bases align to TRBD2. This CDR3 is built from 18 residues. Trimming removed 1 base from V and 0 bases from J; junction bases left unmatched: 6. From germline, CDR1 is SGHVS and CDR2 FQNEAQ. In DNA form, the CDR3 reads TGTGCCAGCAGCTTAGTTACTAGCGGGGCGTTCTCCTACAATGAGCAGTTCTTC. Its protein product is CASSLVTSGAFSYNEQFF. Drawing the rest from reference TRBV7-8 and TRBJ2-1, the complete variable domain is GAGVSQSPRYKVAKRGQDVALRCDPISGHVSLFWYQQALGQGPEFLTYFQNEAQLDKSGLPSDRFFAERPEGSVSTLKIQRTQQEDSAVYLCASSLVTSGAFSYNEQFFGPGTRLTVL.

The chain joins TRBV5-1 to TRBJ2-5; 11 bases are a match to TRBD2. Germline-derived CDR1 and CDR2 are SGHRS and YFSETQ. The trim removed 6 bases at V and 5 bases at J, leaving 6 bases unmatched. The CDR3 extends over 14 amino acids. The CDR3 sequence is CASTIAGGPETQYF. In nucleotides, the CDR3 is TGCGCCAGCACGATAGCGGGAGGGCCGGAGACCCAGTACTTC.

V is TRBV28 and J is TRBJ2-1; 13 nucleotides agree with TRBD2. The germline CDR1 and CDR2 sequences are MDHEN and SYDVKM. CDR3 size: 15 residues. V lost 5 bases to trimming and J lost 7 bases; unmatched junction nucleotides: 5. The CDR3 DNA is TGTGCCAGCAGTGCCCGACTAGCGGGAGGTAATGAGCAGTTCTTC. This gives the protein CASSARLAGGNEQFF.

The chain employs TRBV25-1 and TRBJ1-2, with a weak D call TRBD1 (5 bases). This CDR3 spans 13 amino acids. V was clipped by 0 bases and J by 4 bases, with 6 bases between them. The V gene's germline CDR1 is MGHDK and CDR2 SYGVNS. CDR3 sequence reads: CASSEYGAYGYTF. The DNA for the CDR3 is TGTGCCAGCAGTGAATACGGGGCCTATGGCTACACCTTC.

V gene TRBV18 combines with J gene TRBJ2-1; possible D gene TRBD2, 5 bases. Trimming left V 4 bases short and J 4 bases short, with 17 bases between. Germline V gene sequence: CDR1 KGHSH, CDR2 LQKENI. The CDR3 has 16 residues. The CDR3, as DNA: TGTGCCAGCTCACAAACAGCCCCGACTATGTACAATGAGCAGTTCTTC. The encoded protein is CASSQTAPTMYNEQFF.

V gene TRBV4-3 combines with J gene TRBJ2-5; TRBD2 aligns across 12 bases. Germline V gene data show CDR1 as LGHNA and CDR2 as YSLEER. The CDR3 covers 18 residues. The trim removed 4 bases at V and 5 bases at J, leaving 14 bases unmatched. The CDR3 DNA sequence: TGCGCCAGCAGCCTACACCCAGCACTAGCGGGAGGCGGGGAGACCCAGTACTTC. This sequence encodes CASSLHPALAGGGETQYF.

The V and J genes are TRBV4-3 and TRBJ1-1, with 10 bases lining up with TRBD1. The CDR3 has 15 amino acids. The V and J ends lost 2 bases and 6 bases, in that order; junction bases with no gene match: 6. The germline CDR1 and CDR2 sequences are LGHNA and YSLEER. This CDR3 is CASSQYPGQGPEAFF. CDR3 in DNA: TGCGCCAGCAGCCAATATCCGGGACAGGGGCCTGAAGCTTTCTTT.

The J gene is TRBJ2-1, the V gene TRBV4-2; a possible D gene is TRBD2 (6 bases). From germline, CDR1 is LGHNA and CDR2 YNFKEQ. The CDR3 loop spans 15 amino acids. V lost 0 bases to trimming and J lost 8 bases, with 14 bases between them. CDR3 amino acids: CASSQESGGGDEQFF. CDR3 nucleotide sequence: TGTGCCAGCAGCCAAGAATCCGGGGGTGGCGATGAGCAGTTCTTC.

This clone was seen once. The chain links TRBV30 to TRBJ2-5, with D perhaps TRBD2 (5 bases). Germline CDR1 GTSNPN, CDR2 SVGIG (reference sequence). V lost 2 bases and J lost 1, with 11 bases in between. The CDR3 runs 14 residues. For the CDR3, the DNA is TGTGCCTGGAGTCTAGCACGGGGCCAAGAGACCCAGTACTTC. It specifies CAWSLARGQETQYF.

The V and J genes are TRBV5-1 and TRBJ2-3; 14 nucleotides line up with TRBD2. Germline CDR1 is SGHRS and CDR2 is YFSETQ. With V trimmed by 4 bases and J by 2 bases, 9 bases remained unmatched. CDR3 size: 18 residues. CDR3: CASSPYGLAGGDTDTQYF. In nucleotides, the CDR3 is TGCGCCAGCAGCCCCTATGGACTAGCGGGGGGAGACACAGATACGCAGTATTTT.